The subject of this entry is one TCR beta chain. The authors' processing: Scientists estimated how many nucleated cells there were by amplifying reference gene primers. TCRdb's table, derived via immunoSEQ multiplex PCR, lists solely in-frame clones and lacks some. That table supplies the V and J calls and clone size; D and trimming were determined from the DNA. The table lists some 41,000 clones, roughly nine tenths of them singletons. These data come from a study of blood T cell repertoires in COVID-19. The wider study: Some COVID-19 samples were acute and others convalescent; all came from the United States, Italy and Spain. T cells, B-cell-depleted T cells, or PBMCs provided the cDNA or gDNA that served as material.

Trimming removed 5 bases from V and 2 bases from J; junction bases left unmatched: 11. CDR3 size: 16 residues. Per germline, CDR1 SNHLY and CDR2 FYNNEI. The J gene is TRBJ2-7, the V gene TRBV2, with TRBD2 identical over 8 bases. This clonotype was obtained from a man in his sixties or seventies with active COVID-19. The source material was peripheral blood. The chain's CDR3 is CASSRNQLAAAYEQYF. DNA for the CDR3: TGTGCCAGCAGTCGAAACCAACTAGCGGCCGCCTACGAGCAGTACTTC.